This entry describes one T cell receptor beta chain. The antigen is not known. The sample is drawn from a study of graft-versus-host responses after intestinal transplantation. In the study overall: Anti-thymocyte globulin induction was given to all recipients, followed by tacrolimus and steroids for around three years.

The CDR3 is 13 amino acids. Per germline, CDR1 GTSNPN and CDR2 SVGIG (reference sequence). The V segment lost 4 bases and the J segment 12 bases; nucleotides outside the gene matches: 11. Some clones are missing from TCRdb's copy, which holds only in-frame ones; the method was immunoSEQ multiplex PCR. The table lists around 110,000 clones, 90% of them singletons. Study outcomes and limitations: The authors found GvH clones in recipient marrow, some appearing first in ileum or blood.

This sequence was found in a human donor who received an intestinal transplant. Material: unstimulated CD4+ T cells sorted from spleen or lymph node cells, obtained before intestinal transplant. V gene TRBV30 combines with J gene TRBJ2-1; 8 bases align to TRBD1. The CDR3 DNA reads TGTGCCTGGAATACAGGGGGAGGATATTCGCAGTTCTTC. Translation: CAWNTGGGYSQFF.